The clone carrying this TCR beta chain came up many times. The target antigen is unknown. This record belongs to a study of spatial heterogeneity in lung cancer. Time point reported: sample taken at primary tumor resection. Study-level results: The counts of expanded TCRs, ubiquitous and regional, tracked ubiquitous and regional nonsynonymous mutations, respectively. How many expanded intratumoral alpha and beta TCRs were present tracked the tumor mutation count, which was a count of nonsynonymous mutations.

TCRdb analysed the 5' RACE reads with MiXCR anew, one entry per CDR3 protein. The sample holds about 13,000 distinct CDR3 sequences; roughly 7% are singletons and the top ten take roughly 3%. Germline V gene sequence: CDR1 SGHTA, CDR2 FQGNSA. This CDR3 is 14 amino acids long. V gave up 2 bases and J gave up 5 bases; unmatched junction bases: 4. This chain uses TRBV7-2 with TRBJ1-1; 8 nucleotides line up with TRBD1. The specimen was lung tumor tissue, collected at surgery. This clonotype was sampled from a female donor with early-stage non-small cell lung cancer. The CDR3: CASSLTGGRTEAFF. The CDR3 nucleotides are TGTGCCAGCAGCTTAACAGGGGGACGGACTGAAGCTTTCTTT.